These 14 T cell receptor beta chains originate from one sample sequenced in a study of blood T cell repertoires in COVID-19. Sequencing was performed with immunoSEQ multiplex PCR; in TCRdb, only in-frame clones are kept and a portion is missing. Among 100,000 to 110,000 clones, roughly 84% were seen once, and the ten largest hold over 7%. Sequenced: peripheral blood. The origin of the receptors is a man under 40 in a cohort sampled during active COVID-19.

The chain employs TRBV19 and TRBJ1-4, with D unresolved. Trimming shortened V by 5 bases and J by 0 bases, and 10 bases separated the two germline ends. The CDR3 consists of 15 residues. The germline CDR1 and CDR2 sequences are LNHDA and SQIVND (reference sequence). In DNA form, the CDR3 reads TGTGCCAGTAGTTTTAACTTGGCAACTAATGAAAAACTGTTTTTT. This translates into CASSFNLATNEKLFF.

Only a few counts were recorded for this clone. This chain links TRBV15 with TRBJ1-2; weak D call: TRBD1 (6 bases). Trimming cost V 5 bases and J 5 bases, with 15 bases left between them. Germline V gene data show CDR1 as LNHNV and CDR2 as YYDKDF (reference sequence). CDR3 length equals 14 residues. The CDR3 protein is CATSQGSGVYGYTF. CDR3 sequence (DNA): TGTGCCACCAGCCAGGGGTCGGGCGTATATGGCTACACCTTC.

The chain carries TRBV19 and TRBJ2-1, with a tentative D call TRBD1 (5 bases). The V end lost 5 bases, the J end lost 0 bases, and 17 bases lay between the germline ends. Looked up from germline, CDR1 is LNHDA and CDR2 is SQIVND (reference sequence). The CDR3 covers 17 residues. CDR3 sequence reads: CASSLRQSRSSYNEQFF. CDR3 DNA sequence: TGTGCCAGTAGTCTTCGACAGTCAAGAAGCTCCTACAATGAGCAGTTCTTC.

V is TRBV11-2 and J is TRBJ2-2, with D possibly TRBD2 on 6 matching bases. V was shortened by 0 bases and J by 3 bases, with 11 bases between the two germline ends. The CDR3 loop spans 16 amino acids. The germline gives CDR1 SGHAT, CDR2 FQNNGV. The CDR3 DNA is TGTGCCAGCAGCTTAGATCGGAGGGCGGACACCGGGGAGCTGTTTTTT. Protein product: CASSLDRRADTGELFF.

The V and J genes are TRBV9 and TRBJ2-1; D might be TRBD1 (6 bases). Looked up from germline, CDR1 is SGDLS and CDR2 is YYNGEE. This CDR3 comprises 15 residues. Trimming left V 3 bases short and J 2 bases short, with 12 bases between. CDR3 DNA: TGTGCCAGCAGCGGTCAGGGGTCCCCCTACAATGAGCAGTTCTTC. Translating gives CASSGQGSPYNEQFF.

This rearrangement joins TRBV6-5 to TRBJ2-3; D is possibly TRBD1 (6 bases). V lost 6 bases and J 4 bases, leaving 17 bases between the germline ends. This CDR3 has 15 amino acids. The germline gives CDR1 MNHEY, CDR2 SVGAGI. CDR3 nucleotide sequence: TGTGCCAGCAGACCCGGGACAATCCGGGCAGATACGCAGTATTTT. This encodes CASRPGTIRADTQYF.

The chain combines TRBV2 with TRBJ2-5; no firm D call. Trimming stripped 11 bases from V and 3 bases from J, with 13 bases between. This CDR3 spans 12 amino acids. CDR1 and CDR2 from the germline V gene are SNHLY and FYNNEI. This CDR3 is CAGCQAKETQYF. CDR3 in DNA: TGTGCCGGATGCCAGGCAAAAGAGACCCAGTACTTC.

This clone showed up just a few times. The rearrangement links TRBV3-1 (or the pseudogene TRBV3-2) to TRBJ2-7, with no clear D. This CDR3 contains 13 residues. CDR1 and CDR2 from the germline V gene are LGHDT and YNNKEL (reference sequence). The V end lost 1 base, the J end lost 6 bases, and 10 bases lay between the germline ends. The CDR3, as DNA: TGTGCCAGCAGCCAAGTTACTACCAGCGAGCAGTACTTC. This gives the protein CASSQVTTSEQYF.

The gene calls are TRBV15 and TRBJ1-4; D may be TRBD1 (5 bases). CDR3 length: 15 amino acids. Per germline, CDR1 LNHNV and CDR2 YYDKDF (reference sequence). V gave up 0 bases and J gave up 5 bases, with 10 bases separating them. The CDR3 is CATSRDARGNEKLFF. The CDR3 DNA reads TGTGCCACCAGCAGAGATGCCCGGGGGAATGAAAAACTGTTTTTT. Full variable domain (rest looked up from reference TRBV15 and TRBJ1-4): DAMVIQNPRYQVTQFGKPVTLSCSQTLNHNVMYWYQQKSSQAPKLLFHYYDKDFNNEADTPDNFQSRRPNTSFCFLDIRSPGLGDTAMYLCATSRDARGNEKLFFGSGTQLSVL.

This chain uses TRBV11-3 with TRBJ2-5; maybe TRBD1 (6 bases). The CDR3 length is 16 residues. CDR1 and CDR2 (germline): SGHNT, YENEEA. Trimming shortened V by 5 bases and J by 2 bases, and 18 bases separated the two germline ends. The CDR3 DNA reads as TGTGCCAGCAGCCCCGGTCACAGGGATACTCAAGAGACCCAGTACTTC. It yields the protein CASSPGHRDTQETQYF.

The chain recombines TRBV27 with TRBJ2-7; maybe TRBD1 (5 bases). Trimming cost V 5 bases and J 2 bases, with 13 bases left between them. Germline CDR1 is MNHEY and CDR2 is SMNVEV (reference sequence). CDR3 size: 14 residues. In DNA form, the CDR3 reads TGTGCCAGCAGTCCGACGACAGCCCCCTACGAGCAGTACTTC. It is translated as CASSPTTAPYEQYF.

This clone was picked up one time. This chain links TRBV6-5 with TRBJ1-4; TRBD1 might be the D (5 bases). Trimming stripped 8 bases from V and 6 bases from J, with 16 bases between. There are 14 residues in the CDR3. Germline V gives CDR1 MNHEY, CDR2 SVGAGI. As DNA, the CDR3 is TGTGCCAGCGGATTCGCGGGGCTAGATGAAAAACTGTTTTTT. Protein product: CASGFAGLDEKLFF.

V usage is TRBV28 and J usage is TRBJ1-2, with 10 bases identical to TRBD1. The trim removed 5 bases at V and 7 bases at J, leaving 4 bases unmatched. The CDR3 is 13 residues long. The V gene's germline CDR1 is MDHEN and CDR2 SYDVKM. The CDR3 bases are TGTGCCAGCAGTCGACAGGGGGCGCGTGGCTACACCTTC. This translates into CASSRQGARGYTF.

This CDR3 reads CASSWTGSGTGELFF. CDR3 nucleotide sequence: TGTGCCAGCAGCTGGACAGGCTCGGGCACCGGGGAGCTGTTTTTT. V usage is TRBV5-4 and J usage is TRBJ2-2; TRBD1 agrees at 7 bases. Germline CDR1 is SGHNT and CDR2 is YYREEE (reference sequence). The CDR3 is made up of 15 amino acids. J was trimmed by 4 bases and V by 3 bases; bases with no gene match: 6.